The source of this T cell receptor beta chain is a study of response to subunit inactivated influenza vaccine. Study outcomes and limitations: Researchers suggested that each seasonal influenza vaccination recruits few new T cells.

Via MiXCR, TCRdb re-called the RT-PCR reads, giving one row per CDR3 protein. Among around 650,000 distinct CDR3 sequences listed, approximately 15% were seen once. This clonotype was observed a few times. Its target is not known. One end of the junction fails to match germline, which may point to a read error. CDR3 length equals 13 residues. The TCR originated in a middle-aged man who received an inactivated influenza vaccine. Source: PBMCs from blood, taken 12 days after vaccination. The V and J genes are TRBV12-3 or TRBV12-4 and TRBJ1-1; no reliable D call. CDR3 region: CASSFVGNTEAFF. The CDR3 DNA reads TGCGCCAGCAGCTTCGTGGGGAACACTGAAGCTTTCTTT.